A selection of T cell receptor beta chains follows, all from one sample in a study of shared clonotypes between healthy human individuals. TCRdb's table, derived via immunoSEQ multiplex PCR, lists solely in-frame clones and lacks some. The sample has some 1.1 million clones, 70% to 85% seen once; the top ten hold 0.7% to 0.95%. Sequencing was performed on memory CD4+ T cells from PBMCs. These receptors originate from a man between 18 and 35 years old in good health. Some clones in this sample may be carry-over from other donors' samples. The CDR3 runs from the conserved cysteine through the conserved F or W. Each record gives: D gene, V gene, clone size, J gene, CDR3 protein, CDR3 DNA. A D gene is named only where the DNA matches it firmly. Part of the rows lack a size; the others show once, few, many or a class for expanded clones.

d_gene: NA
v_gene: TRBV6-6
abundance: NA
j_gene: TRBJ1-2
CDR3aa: CASSYGQGNYGYTF
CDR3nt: TGTGCCAGCAGTTACGGGCAGGGCAACTATGGCTACACCTTC

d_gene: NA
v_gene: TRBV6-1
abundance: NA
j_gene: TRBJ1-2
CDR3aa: CASSEAVVAGNYGYTF
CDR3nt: TGTGCCAGCAGTGAAGCGGTCGTCGCGGGAAACTATGGCTACACCTTC

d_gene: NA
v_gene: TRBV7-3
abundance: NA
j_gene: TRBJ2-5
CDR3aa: CASSLGLRETQYF
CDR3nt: TGTGCCAGCAGCTTAGGTCTGCGGGAGACCCAGTACTTC

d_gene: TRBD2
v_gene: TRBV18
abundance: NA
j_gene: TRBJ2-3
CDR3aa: CASSPFIASGRAGTDTQYF
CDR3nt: TGTGCCAGCTCACCATTTATTGCGAGCGGGAGGGCCGGCACAGATACGCAGTATTTT

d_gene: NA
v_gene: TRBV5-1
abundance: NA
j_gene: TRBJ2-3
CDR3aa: CASSLALRGSTDTQYF
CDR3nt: TGCGCCAGCAGCTTGGCCCTACGGGGCAGCACAGATACGCAGTATTTT

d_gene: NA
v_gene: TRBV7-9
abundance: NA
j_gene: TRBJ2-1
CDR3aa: CASSLIRVRQFF
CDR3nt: TGTGCCAGCAGCCTGATCCGGGTACGGCAGTTCTTC

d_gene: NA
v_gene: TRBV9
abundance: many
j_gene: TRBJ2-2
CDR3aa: CASTPSAVGGELFF
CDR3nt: TGTGCCAGCACCCCTAGTGCGGTCGGAGGGGAGCTGTTTTTT

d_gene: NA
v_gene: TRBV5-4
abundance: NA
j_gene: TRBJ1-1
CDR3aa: CASSTGWTEAFF
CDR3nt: TGTGCCAGCAGCACAGGTTGGACTGAAGCTTTCTTT

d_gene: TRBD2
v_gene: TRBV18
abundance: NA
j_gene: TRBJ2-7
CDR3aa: CASSPVAGGTSYEQYF
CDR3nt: TGTGCCAGCTCACCAGTAGCGGGAGGAACCTCCTACGAGCAGTACTTC

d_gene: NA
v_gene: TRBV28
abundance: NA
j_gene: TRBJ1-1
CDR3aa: CASSLGRRNTEAFF
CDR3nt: TGTGCCAGCAGTTTAGGGCGGCGAAACACTGAAGCTTTCTTT

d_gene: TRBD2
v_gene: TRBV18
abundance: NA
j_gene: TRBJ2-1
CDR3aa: CASAILAGVYNEQFF
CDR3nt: TGTGCCAGCGCAATACTAGCGGGAGTGTACAATGAGCAGTTCTTC

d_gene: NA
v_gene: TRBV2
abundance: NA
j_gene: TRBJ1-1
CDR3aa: CASSDAFAGRGLRTEAFF
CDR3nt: TGTGCCAGCAGTGACGCCTTTGCGGGCAGGGGTTTGAGGACTGAAGCTTTCTTT

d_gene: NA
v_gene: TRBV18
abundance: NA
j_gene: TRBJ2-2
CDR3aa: CASSLGTANTGELFF
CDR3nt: TGTGCCAGCTCTTTGGGGACCGCGAACACCGGGGAGCTGTTTTTT